This T cell receptor beta chain was captured in a study of T cells in Graves' hyperthyroidism and ophthalmopathy. About the research overall: Peripheral blood samples were taken at initial diagnosis, prior to any treatment. Findings of the study overall: Blood shared most expanded thyroid clonotypes above 0.001.

Active moderate-to-severe ophthalmopathy, Clinical Activity Score at least 3, NOSPECS at least 4, under 3 months' duration. Diagnoses rested on clinical symptoms, serum thyroxine and TRAb, thyroid ultrasound and orbital computed tomography. The investigators amplified TCR beta CDR3 regions from RNA transcripts. TCR CDR3 regions were first amplified by RT-PCR with HTBI primers. TCRdb itself ran the multiplex PCR reads through MiXCR, one entry per CDR3 protein. The data contain 600,000 or so distinct CDR3 sequences, approximately 14% of them singletons. The V and J ends lost 6 bases and 0 bases respectively, with 12 bases between them. Germline loops: CDR1 DFQATT, CDR2 SNEGSKA (reference sequence). The CDR3 extends over 14 amino acids. This clonotype has a handful of counts. Its antigen is not known.

Sequenced input: blood. The origin of this receptor is a woman aged 45-59 years with Graves' ophthalmopathy. The rearrangement links TRBV20-1 to TRBJ1-5; D might be TRBD1 (6 bases). CDR3 in amino acids: CSAKKDSSNQPQHF. The DNA of the CDR3 is TGCAGTGCCAAGAAGGACAGTAGCAATCAGCCCCAGCATTTT.